The 25 T cell receptor beta chains below all came from one sample that was sequenced in a study of cytomegalovirus exposure and HLA in healthy donors (dated by TCRdb to about 2017). The method behind the library was the immunoSEQ multiplex PCR assay. As stored in TCRdb, this immuneACCESS dataset retains in-frame rearrangements with V and J assigned. A fraction of the clones does not appear; measured against another copy, unresolved V genes explain less than half of the discrepancy, and the remainder lacks a known reason. The sample table holds approximately 150,000 clones, of which roughly nine tenths were seen once. The ten biggest clones cover roughly 3% of the sample. Input material: PBMCs. The receptors here all came from a woman aged 18-29 years in good health and CMV-seropositive.

The chain couples TRBV28 to TRBJ2-1, with unresolved D. Germline V gives CDR1 MDHEN, CDR2 SYDVKM. The V and J ends lost 5 bases and 6 bases respectively, with 5 bases between them. The CDR3 consists of 11 residues. The CDR3 spells CASSPGNEQFF. CDR3 coding DNA: TGTGCCAGCAGTCCGGGCAATGAGCAGTTCTTC.

CDR3 coding DNA: TGTGCCAGCAGGGCCCTACTAGCGGGAGGTCTCGAGCAGTACTTC. It yields the protein CASRALLAGGLEQYF. This chain joins TRBV28 and TRBJ2-7, with 12 nucleotides matching TRBD2. CDR3 size: 15 residues. Germline V CDR1 and CDR2: MDHEN, SYDVKM. V shed 6 bases, J shed 6 bases, and the junction held 9 bases outside the gene matches.

The rearrangement joins TRBV10-2 to TRBJ1-1, with 12 bases fitting TRBD1. This CDR3 is 17 amino acids long. The ends lost 6 bases at V and 6 bases at J; junction bases unmatched: 14. The germline CDR1 and CDR2 sequences are WSHSY and SAAADI. The chain's CDR3 is CASRAGQGALWFPEAFF. The CDR3 bases are TGCGCCAGCAGAGCGGGACAGGGGGCTCTCTGGTTCCCTGAAGCTTTCTTT.

The chain recombines TRBV28 with TRBJ1-2, with 10 bases matching TRBD1. The germline gives CDR1 MDHEN, CDR2 SYDVKM. With 5 bases clipped from V and 6 bases from J, the junction kept 3 bases outside the gene matches. The CDR3 spans 13 residues. CDR3 sequence reads: CASSVGQGDGYTF. CDR3 bases: TGTGCCAGCAGTGTAGGACAGGGGGATGGCTACACCTTC.

The chain uses TRBV27 and TRBJ2-1; maybe TRBD1 (6 bases). Germline lookup yields CDR1 MNHEY and CDR2 SMNVEV (reference sequence). This CDR3 contains 11 residues. V lost 9 bases and J lost 10, with 13 bases in between. The DNA for the CDR3 is TGTGCCAGTTCTGACACAGGGGAGCAGTTCTTC. This encodes CASSDTGEQFF.

The chain couples TRBV9 to TRBJ2-1; D gene unclear. Germline lookup yields CDR1 SGDLS and CDR2 YYNGEE. Trimming took 4 bases from V and 9 from J, leaving 11 bases between them. This CDR3 spans 12 amino acids. For the CDR3, the DNA is TGTGCCAGCAGCTTCTTATCCGGTGAGCAGTTCTTC. Residues: CASSFLSGEQFF.

The chain couples TRBV5-3 to TRBJ2-1; 10 bases are a match to TRBD2. TRBV5-3 is reported as an ORF; its role is uncertain. The CDR3 consists of 18 residues. Trimming at V came to 0 bases and at J to 2 bases, leaving 8 bases not matched to a gene. CDR3 coding DNA: TGTGCCAGAAGCTTGGTTAGCGGGGGGCTTACCCCCTACAATGAGCAGTTCTTC. It yields the protein CARSLVSGGLTPYNEQFF.

This chain uses TRBV5-5 with TRBJ2-6; the D is unclear. The V end lost 4 bases, the J end lost 0 bases, and 11 bases lay between the germline ends. In germline, CDR1 is SGHKS, CDR2 YYEKEE (reference sequence). CDR3 length: 16 residues. Here the CDR3 reads CASSPSLVSGANVLTF. Here the CDR3 DNA reads TGTGCCAGCAGCCCCTCCTTAGTCTCTGGGGCCAACGTCCTGACTTTC.

This clone was counted a single time. The chain couples TRBV6-4 to TRBJ2-1; 7 bases are shared with TRBD1. CDR1 and CDR2 (germline): MRHNA, SNTAGT. V lost 6 bases to trimming and J lost 2 bases; unmatched junction nucleotides: 7. The CDR3 loop spans 15 amino acids. The CDR3, as DNA: TGTGCCAGCAGCCCTCCGGGACAGACCTACAATGAGCAGTTCTTC. Amino acids: CASSPPGQTYNEQFF.

This clone was counted a single time. The gene calls are TRBV28 and TRBJ2-1; 9 bases fit TRBD1. The CDR3 loop spans 15 amino acids. CDR1 is MDHEN and CDR2 is SYDVKM in the germline V gene. V trimming: 6 bases; J trimming: 5 bases; junction bases outside the gene matches: 8. The CDR3 sequence: CASRSGQGLHNEQFF. CDR3 DNA: TGTGCCAGCAGGTCGGGACAGGGTCTCCACAATGAGCAGTTCTTC.

This chain connects TRBV27 to TRBJ2-3, with 7 bases lining up with TRBD2. V shed 1 base, J shed 0 bases, and the junction held 4 bases outside the gene matches. Germline V gene data show CDR1 as MNHEY and CDR2 as SMNVEV (reference sequence). The CDR3 has 16 amino acids. The CDR3 region is CASSLYSRGSTDTQYF. The CDR3 DNA reads TGTGCCAGCAGTTTATACTCGCGGGGGAGCACAGATACGCAGTATTTT.

The chain has TRBV18 and TRBJ1-2, with D hard to call. Per germline, CDR1 KGHSH and CDR2 LQKENI. V lost 6 bases to trimming and J lost 7 bases, with 21 bases between them. This CDR3 comprises 15 residues. CDR3 sequence: CASSLLPQLASGYTF. The DNA for the CDR3 is TGTGCCAGCTCGCTACTACCCCAGTTGGCGAGTGGCTACACCTTC.

The chain uses TRBV5-5 and TRBJ2-5, with D tentatively TRBD2 (6 bases). Germline V CDR1 and CDR2: SGHKS, YYEKEE (reference sequence). The CDR3 has 12 residues. Trimming removed 0 bases from V and 14 bases from J, with 14 bases in between. The DNA for the CDR3 is TGTGCCAGCAGCTTGGAGGAGGGCCCCTCCTACTTC. This encodes CASSLEEGPSYF.

This clone appeared a few times. CDR3 bases: TGTGCCAGCAGTGAATACGGGACAGGGGTTTCACCCCTCCACTTT. Its translation is CASSEYGTGVSPLHF. V usage is TRBV6-1 and J usage is TRBJ1-6; 10 bases line up with TRBD1. Trimming at V came to 2 bases and at J to 9 bases, leaving 4 bases not matched to a gene. This CDR3 contains 15 residues. Looked up from germline, CDR1 is MNHNS and CDR2 is SASEGT.

The chain employs TRBV28 and TRBJ2-7; TRBD2 matches 13 bases. This CDR3 is 16 amino acids long. V lost 6 bases to trimming and J lost 3 bases; unmatched junction nucleotides: 8. Looked up from germline, CDR1 is MDHEN and CDR2 is SYDVKM. Here the CDR3 reads CASRPSGLAGFYEQYF. CDR3 nucleotides: TGTGCCAGCAGGCCCTCGGGACTAGCGGGATTCTACGAGCAGTACTTC.

V is TRBV7-6 and J is TRBJ2-7; tentatively, D is TRBD1 (5 bases). Germline V lookup: CDR1 SGHVS, CDR2 FNYEAQ. The CDR3 is 14 residues long. V lost 2 bases to trimming and J lost 2 bases, with 10 bases between them. CDR3 coding DNA: TGTGCCAGCAGCTTACCAGGGTCCCCCTACGAGCAGTACTTC. Its translation is CASSLPGSPYEQYF.

The chain employs TRBV14 and TRBJ2-6, with 7 positions matching TRBD2. The CDR3 totals 17 residues. Germline lookup yields CDR1 SGHDN and CDR2 FVKESK. Unmatched junction bases numbered 6, after V lost 2 bases and J lost 2 bases. CDR3 sequence (DNA): TGTGCCAGCAGCCAACCTCTTGGGGGGGCTGGGGCCAACGTCCTGACTTTC. This sequence encodes CASSQPLGGAGANVLTF.

V usage is TRBV2 and J usage is TRBJ2-6; 7 positions match TRBD2. CDR1 SNHLY and CDR2 FYNNEI come from the germline V gene. V shed 6 bases and J 3 bases; nucleotides not matched to a gene: 5. This CDR3 is 15 amino acids long. Here the CDR3 reads CASRGGSSGANVLTF. The CDR3 DNA is TGTGCCAGCAGGGGAGGGTCTAGTGGGGCCAACGTCCTGACTTTC.

The rearrangement links TRBV4-1 to TRBJ2-5; 8 bases map to TRBD2. Germline V gene lookup returns CDR1 MGHRA and CDR2 YSYEKL. CDR3 length equals 17 residues. V shed 0 bases, J shed 5 bases, and the junction held 11 bases outside the gene matches. This chain's CDR3 is CASSQDAPGGVRETQYF. As DNA, the CDR3 is TGCGCCAGCAGCCAAGATGCCCCGGGAGGGGTTCGGGAGACCCAGTACTTC.

Written as DNA, the CDR3 is TGTGCCAGTAGCAACTGGGACAGGGTTCCCTACGAGCAGTACTTC. Translated: CASSNWDRVPYEQYF. This chain connects TRBV19 to TRBJ2-7, with TRBD1 matching 9 bases. Germline V gene lookup returns CDR1 LNHDA and CDR2 SQIVND (reference sequence). There are 15 residues in the CDR3. The V and J ends lost 6 bases and 2 bases, in that order; junction bases with no gene match: 8.

The chain recombines TRBV15 with TRBJ1-2, with D tentatively TRBD1 (6 bases). This CDR3 has 14 amino acids. Germline V gene data show CDR1 as LNHNV and CDR2 as YYDKDF (reference sequence). V lost 3 bases and J lost 8, with 16 bases in between. Here the CDR3 reads CATSRGWSGDGYTF. The CDR3 DNA follows: TGTGCCACCAGCAGGGGGTGGTCAGGGGACGGCTACACCTTC.

The V and J genes are TRBV11-2 and TRBJ2-3, with TRBD2 matching 15 bases. The CDR3 contains 17 residues. Germline loops: CDR1 SGHAT, CDR2 FQNNGV. Trimming took 5 bases from V and 5 from J; bases not matched to a gene: 8. Here the CDR3 DNA reads TGTGCCAGCAGCACACCGGGACTAGCGGGAGGAGGAGATACGCAGTATTTT. Residues: CASSTPGLAGGGDTQYF.

The chain combines TRBV6-5 with TRBJ1-2; TRBD1 matches at 7 bases. This CDR3 spans 13 amino acids. The germline gives CDR1 MNHEY, CDR2 SVGAGI. J lost 3 bases, V lost 9 bases, and 7 bases had no gene match. The CDR3 DNA reads as TGTGCCAGTCGGGGACAGAGCCACTATGGCTACACCTTC. It is translated as CASRGQSHYGYTF.

Here the CDR3 reads CASSSGRGQYGYTF. The DNA of the CDR3 is TGTGCCAGCAGTTCGGGCCGAGGGCAATATGGCTACACCTTC. The V and J genes are TRBV5-4 and TRBJ1-2; unclear D gene. V gave up 5 bases and J gave up 5 bases, with 16 bases separating them. This CDR3 has 14 residues. Germline values: CDR1 SGHNT, CDR2 YYREEE (reference sequence).

The J gene is TRBJ1-1, the V gene TRBV27; 10 positions match TRBD1. Germline values: CDR1 MNHEY, CDR2 SMNVEV (reference sequence). The CDR3 is made up of 15 amino acids. V trimming: 2 bases; J trimming: 5 bases; junction bases outside the gene matches: 5. CDR3 sequence: CASSLDRGLRTEAFF. CDR3 nucleotide sequence: TGTGCCAGCAGTTTAGACAGGGGGCTTCGGACTGAAGCTTTCTTT.